Described below is a single TCR beta chain sequence and its context. This specimen belongs to a study of CD8 T cells in Susac syndrome. On the study more broadly: Treatment status at blood draw for the Susac syndrome patients was therapy-naive, corticosteroids, or intravenous immunoglobulin alone.

TEMRA cells were FACS-enriched, and CD8+ and CD4+ T cells were isolated negatively. With random hexamers, reverse transcription was performed on about 0.5 to 1 ug of RNA. Across 54 Vbeta and 13 Jbeta, immunoSEQ multiplex PCR amplified TCR beta CDR3. TCRdb analysed the immunoSEQ multiplex PCR reads with MiXCR anew, one entry per CDR3 protein. Among 150,000 to 200,000 distinct CDR3 sequences listed, about 95% were seen once. The CDR3 is 11 residues long. Germline values: CDR1 MNHEY, CDR2 SVGAGI. The V end was cut by 8 bases, the J end by 4 bases, with 7 bases between. The sample was CD8+ T cells from PBMCs. This chain links TRBV6-5 with TRBJ2-3; D unresolved. This TCR was recovered from a human donor with Susac syndrome. The CDR3 DNA sequence: TGTGCCAGCGAGACGGCAGATACGCAGTATTTT. As protein: CASETADTQYF.